The rows below give T cell receptor beta chains drawn from one sample of a study of Ad26.COV2.S vaccination and SARS-CoV-2 variants. Data came from immunoSEQ multiplex PCR; TCRdb stores just in-frame clones and leaves some out. This table holds hundreds of thousands of clones, 86% found once. The source material was peripheral blood, sampled in a trial of Ad26.COV2.S vaccine versus placebo. The source is a person between 18 and 65 years old who received the Ad26.COV2.S COVID-19 vaccine or a placebo. CDR3s include the opening cysteine and the closing phenylalanine or tryptophan. D genes are given only for firm matches. Size tells how often a clone was seen (once, few, many) or the class of an expanded clone, and some rows leave it out.

clone_size cdr3_length j_call d_call v_call cdr3_aa cdr3_nt
- 16 TRBJ2-3 - TRBV21-1 CASSKAGQGKTDTQYF TGTGCCAGCAGCAAAGCAGGACAGGGTAAAACAGATACGCAGTATTTT
- 16 TRBJ2-5 - TRBV3-1/TRBV3-2 CASSQGNRGLQETQYF TGTGCCAGCAGCCAGGGAAATCGGGGCCTTCAAGAGACCCAGTACTTC
- 13 TRBJ1-1 TRBD1 TRBV6-4 CASSLDRDTEAFF TGTGCCAGCAGCCTGGACAGGGACACTGAAGCTTTCTTT
- 18 TRBJ2-6 - TRBV9 CASSTLPRTGSGANVLTF TGTGCCAGCAGCACCCTACCGAGGACGGGCTCTGGGGCCAACGTCCTGACTTTC
- 16 TRBJ1-5 TRBD1 TRBV4-1 CASSQDPGTVYQPQHF TGCGCCAGCAGCCAAGATCCTGGGACAGTCTATCAGCCCCAGCATTTT
- 14 TRBJ2-7 TRBD2 TRBV28 CASSRTGGVYEQYF TGTGCCAGCAGCCGCACGGGAGGGGTATACGAGCAGTACTTC
- 14 TRBJ2-1 - TRBV27 CASSFPGSYNEQFF TGTGCCAGCAGTTTTCCGGGGTCCTACAATGAGCAGTTCTTC
- 14 TRBJ2-6 - TRBV2 CASYGTTGANVLTF TGTGCCAGCTACGGCACAACTGGGGCCAACGTCCTGACTTTC
- 16 TRBJ2-5 - TRBV5-1 CASSLAGGLGQETQYF TGCGCCAGCAGCTTGGCAGGGGGGTTGGGGCAAGAGACCCAGTACTTC
- 16 TRBJ2-3 - TRBV10-3 CAISEGGSYVMDTQYF TGTGCCATCAGTGAGGGAGGTTCTTACGTGATGGATACGCAGTATTTT
few 13 TRBJ1-6 - TRBV3-1/TRBV3-2 CASSQETYSPLHF TGTGCCAGCAGCCAAGAAACCTATTCACCCCTCCACTTT
- 14 TRBJ1-1 - TRBV4-3 CASSQDPRGTEAFF TGCGCCAGCAGCCAAGATCCACGGGGCACTGAAGCTTTCTTT
- 15 TRBJ2-1 TRBD1 TRBV7-2 CASSRTGSSYNEQFF TGTGCCAGCAGCCGGACAGGGAGCTCCTACAATGAGCAGTTCTTC
- 13 TRBJ1-2 - TRBV6-6 CASSYSDTYGYTF TGTGCCAGCAGTTACTCTGACACCTATGGCTACACCTTC
- 15 TRBJ2-2 TRBD2 TRBV11-3 CASSSGTSGVGELFF TGTGCCAGCAGCTCCGGGACTAGCGGGGTCGGGGAGCTGTTTTTT
once 13 TRBJ1-1 - TRBV5-1 CASSPGGLGEAFF TGCGCCAGCAGCCCCGGGGGGTTAGGTGAAGCTTTCTTT
- 12 TRBJ2-2 - TRBV28 CASTRSTGELFF TGTGCCAGCACCCGAAGCACCGGGGAGCTGTTTTTT
few 15 TRBJ2-1 TRBD2 TRBV11-1 CASSQTSGSHNEQFF TGTGCCAGCAGCCAAACTAGCGGGAGCCACAATGAGCAGTTCTTC
- 18 TRBJ2-6 - TRBV13 CASSLRGSPLGGANVLTF TGTGCCAGCAGCCTCAGGGGCAGCCCCCTTGGGGGGGCCAACGTCCTGACTTTC
- 14 TRBJ1-1 - TRBV28 CASRRTSKHTEAFF TGTGCCAGCAGACGGACATCCAAGCACACTGAAGCTTTCTTT
- 15 TRBJ1-1 - TRBV7-2 CASSLASQMNTEAFF TGTGCCAGCAGCTTAGCGAGTCAGATGAACACTGAAGCTTTCTTT
- 14 TRBJ2-3 TRBD2 TRBV29-1 CSSSSGSTPDTQYF TGCAGCTCCTCTAGCGGGAGTACTCCAGATACGCAGTATTTT
- 16 TRBJ2-1 TRBD2 TRBV15 CATSRVASGSFYEQFF TGTGCCACCAGCAGAGTGGCTAGCGGGAGTTTCTATGAGCAGTTCTTC
- 15 TRBJ2-1 TRBD2 TRBV6-5 CASSYETSGVTEQFF TGTGCCAGCAGTTACGAGACTAGCGGGGTTACTGAGCAGTTCTTC
- 12 TRBJ1-2 - TRBV12-3/TRBV12-4 CASSSFVNGYTF TGTGCCAGCAGTTCCTTCGTTAATGGCTACACCTTC
few 15 TRBJ2-2 - TRBV6-5 CATGGHTKNTGELFF TGTGCCACTGGAGGACACACCAAGAACACCGGGGAGCTGTTTTTT
- 13 TRBJ1-2 - TRBV19 CASSITENYGYTF TGTGCCAGTAGTATAACAGAGAACTATGGCTACACCTTC
once 14 TRBJ2-5 - TRBV5-1 CASSGGRGVETQYF TGCGCCAGCAGTGGAGGAAGGGGAGTGGAGACCCAGTACTTC
- 14 TRBJ2-7 TRBD2 TRBV29-1 CSVYGLAGSYEQYF TGCAGCGTTTATGGACTAGCGGGGTCCTACGAGCAGTACTTC
- 15 TRBJ2-2 - TRBV25-1 CASSGRDGNTGELFF TGTGCCAGCAGCGGCCGGGACGGGAACACCGGGGAGCTGTTTTTT
- 15 TRBJ1-5 - TRBV18 CASSPTSGTGQPQHF TGTGCCAGCTCCCCTACATCGGGTACGGGTCAGCCCCAGCATTTT
once 14 TRBJ1-4 - TRBV5-1 CASSSTGTNEKLFF TGCGCCAGCAGCAGTACAGGAACTAATGAAAAACTGTTTTTT
- 15 TRBJ1-5 - TRBV6-6 CASSPAFGRNQPQHF TGTGCCAGCAGCCCTGCCTTCGGACGCAATCAGCCCCAGCATTTT
- 19 TRBJ2-1 TRBD2 TRBV28 CASRPGTSYFMSSYNEQFF TGTGCCAGCAGACCCGGGACTAGTTATTTTATGAGCTCCTACAATGAGCAGTTCTTC
- 17 TRBJ1-5 - TRBV19 CASSIRRQTYSNQPQHF TGTGCCAGTAGTATACGGAGACAGACTTATAGCAATCAGCCCCAGCATTTT
- 18 TRBJ2-7 TRBD2 TRBV6-2/TRBV6-3 CASSLETSGGALPYEQYF TGTGCCAGCAGCCTCGAGACCAGCGGGGGGGCCCTTCCCTACGAGCAGTACTTC
- 14 TRBJ2-3 - TRBV29-1 CSGGNSDSTDTQYF TGCAGCGGGGGGAACTCGGACAGCACAGATACGCAGTATTTT
- 14 TRBJ2-2 - TRBV18 CASSPEQGTGELFF TGTGCCAGCTCACCCGAACAGGGTACCGGGGAGCTGTTTTTT
once 15 TRBJ2-2 - TRBV5-5 CASSTEGYRLGELFF TGTGCCAGCAGCACGGAGGGGTATAGGTTGGGGGAGCTGTTTTTT
- 13 TRBJ2-1 - TRBV6-2/TRBV6-3 CASSYLRRHEQFF TGTGCCAGCAGTTACCTTAGACGGCATGAGCAGTTCTTC
- 13 TRBJ2-1 - TRBV9 CASSVVDYNEQFF TGTGCCAGCAGCGTAGTGGACTACAATGAGCAGTTCTTC
- 17 TRBJ2-3 TRBD2 TRBV7-9 CASSTLNLAGRTDTQYF TGTGCCAGCAGCACTCTGAACCTAGCGGGACGGACAGATACGCAGTATTTT
- 15 TRBJ2-5 TRBD2 TRBV5-4 CASSFPSGGQETQYF TGTGCCAGCAGCTTCCCTAGCGGGGGGCAAGAGACCCAGTACTTC
- 15 TRBJ1-5 - TRBV28 CASSPPGLPNQPQHF TGTGCCAGCAGTCCCCCGGGCCTTCCTAATCAGCCCCAGCATTTT
- 13 TRBJ1-4 - TRBV6-5 CASSRWRNEKLFF TGTGCCAGCAGTCGCTGGCGTAATGAAAAACTGTTTTTT
- 13 TRBJ1-3 TRBD1 TRBV6-5 CASSRPGTGTAYF TGTGCCAGCAGTCGTCCCGGGACAGGGACCGCATATTTT
- 14 TRBJ1-1 TRBD1 TRBV6-4 CASSADRANTEAFF TGTGCCAGCAGTGCGGACAGGGCGAACACTGAAGCTTTCTTT
- 13 TRBJ2-7 - TRBV7-2 CASSLGTFYEQYF TGTGCCAGCAGCTTAGGGACCTTCTACGAGCAGTACTTC